This T cell receptor (beta chain) was captured in a study of blood T cell repertoires in COVID-19. At the level of the study: Both acute and convalescent COVID-19 samples were obtained from the United States, Italy and Spain. Sources were T cells, B-cell-depleted T cells, or PBMCs; the material itself was cDNA or gDNA.

V was clipped by 0 bases and J by 1 base, with 8 bases between them. Germline CDR1 SGHRS, CDR2 YFSETQ. The CDR3 is 16 residues long. Libraries were prepared by immunoSEQ multiplex PCR; TCRdb keeps only in-frame clonotypes and omits some of them. The sample records roughly 280,000 clones, about 90% being singletons. Specimen: peripheral blood. The chain joins TRBV5-1 to TRBJ2-6, with D uncertain. The clonotype was recovered from a woman in her 50s who had recovered from COVID-19. The chain's CDR3 is CASSLAELSGANVLTF. CDR3 nucleotide sequence: TGCGCCAGCAGCTTGGCCGAGCTTTCTGGGGCCAACGTCCTGACTTTC.